This TCR beta chain was captured by sequencing in a study of T-cell reconstitution after alpha-beta-depleted transplantation in children. Study conclusions and caveats: At one year after transplant, newly produced T cells mostly accounted for T-cell counts and diversity. Several hundred expanded graft clones reportedly supplied alpha-beta T cells about two months after transplant. Surviving recipient T cells and thymic progenitors accounted for the high day-60 TCRbeta diversity observed in some patients.

Comment on this clonotype: Its matching antigen is unknown.

This CDR3 has 12 residues. Trimming took off 6 bases at V and 7 bases at J, with 12 bases between the two ends. Germline CDR1 and CDR2: LNHDA and SQIVND (reference sequence). Unique molecular identifiers were used to barcode this TCRbeta library. TCRdb independently ran MiXCR on the PCR reads; one entry per CDR3 protein. The sample holds about 310,000 distinct CDR3 sequences, 20% to 30% seen once. The source was PBMCs, mostly from graft donor cells, collected 180 days after TCRalphabeta/CD19-depleted stem cell transplant. The receptor's source is a male patient younger than 18 who had a stem cell transplant for acute lymphoblastic leukemia, so the T cells may come from the graft donor. The chain links TRBV19 to TRBJ2-5; unclear D gene. The chain's CDR3 is CASRDPHWTQYF. CDR3 nucleotide sequence: TGTGCCAGTAGGGACCCCCATTGGACCCAGTACTTC. The variable domain in full, completed from reference TRBV19 and TRBJ2-5, reads DGGITQSPKYLFRKEGQNVTLSCEQNLNHDAMYWYRQDPGQGLRLIYYSQIVNDFQKGDIAEGYSVSREKKESFPLTVTSAQKNPTAFYLCASRDPHWTQYFGPGTRLLVL.